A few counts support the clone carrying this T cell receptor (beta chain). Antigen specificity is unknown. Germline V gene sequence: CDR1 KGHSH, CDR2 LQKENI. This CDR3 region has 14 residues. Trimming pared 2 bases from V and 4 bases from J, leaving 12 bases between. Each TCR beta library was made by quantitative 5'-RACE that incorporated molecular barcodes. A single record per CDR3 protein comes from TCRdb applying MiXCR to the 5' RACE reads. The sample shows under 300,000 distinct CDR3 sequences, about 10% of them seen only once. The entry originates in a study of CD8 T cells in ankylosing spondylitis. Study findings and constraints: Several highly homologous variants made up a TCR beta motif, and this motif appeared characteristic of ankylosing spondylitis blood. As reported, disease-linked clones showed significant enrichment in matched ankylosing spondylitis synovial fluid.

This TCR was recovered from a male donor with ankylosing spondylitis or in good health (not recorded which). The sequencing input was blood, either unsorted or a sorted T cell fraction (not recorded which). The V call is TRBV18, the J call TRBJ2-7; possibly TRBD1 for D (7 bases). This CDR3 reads CASSPSRGEYEQYF. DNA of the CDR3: TGTGCCAGCTCACCATCCAGGGGGGAATACGAGCAGTACTTC.